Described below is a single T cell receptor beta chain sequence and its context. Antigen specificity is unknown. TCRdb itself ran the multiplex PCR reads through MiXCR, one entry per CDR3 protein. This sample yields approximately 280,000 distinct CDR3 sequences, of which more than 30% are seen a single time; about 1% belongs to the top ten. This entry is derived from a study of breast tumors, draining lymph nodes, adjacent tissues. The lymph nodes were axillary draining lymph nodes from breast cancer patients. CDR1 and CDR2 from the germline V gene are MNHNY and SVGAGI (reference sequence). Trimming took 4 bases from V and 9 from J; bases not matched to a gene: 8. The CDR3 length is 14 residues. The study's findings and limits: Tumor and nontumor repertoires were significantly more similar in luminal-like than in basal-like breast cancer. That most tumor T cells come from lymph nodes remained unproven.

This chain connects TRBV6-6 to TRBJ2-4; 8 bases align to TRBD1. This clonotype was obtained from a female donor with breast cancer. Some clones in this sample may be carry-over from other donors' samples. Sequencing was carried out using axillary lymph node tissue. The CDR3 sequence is CASSSGQGWSIQYF. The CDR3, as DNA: TGTGCCAGCAGTTCCGGACAGGGCTGGAGCATTCAGTACTTC.